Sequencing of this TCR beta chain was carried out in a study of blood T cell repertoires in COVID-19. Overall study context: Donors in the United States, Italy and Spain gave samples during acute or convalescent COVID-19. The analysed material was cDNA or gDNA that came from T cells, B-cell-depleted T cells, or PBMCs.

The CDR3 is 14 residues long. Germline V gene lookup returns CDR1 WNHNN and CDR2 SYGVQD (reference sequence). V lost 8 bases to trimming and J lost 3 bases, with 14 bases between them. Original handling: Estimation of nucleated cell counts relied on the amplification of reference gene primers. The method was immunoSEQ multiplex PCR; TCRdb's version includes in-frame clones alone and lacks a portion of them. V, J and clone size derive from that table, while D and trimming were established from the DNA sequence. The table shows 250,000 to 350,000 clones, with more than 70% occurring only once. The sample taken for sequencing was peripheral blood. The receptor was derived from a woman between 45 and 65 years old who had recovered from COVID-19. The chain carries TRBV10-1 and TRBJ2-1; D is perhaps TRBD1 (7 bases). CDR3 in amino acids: CASPRQGGYNEQFF. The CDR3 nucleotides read TGCGCCAGCCCCCGACAGGGAGGCTACAATGAGCAGTTCTTC.